Listed below are T cell receptor beta chains from one sample, sequenced in a study of T cell repertoires in aging, cancer and after chemotherapy. TCRdb passed the multiplex PCR reads through MiXCR, listing each CDR3 protein once. Of 10,000 to 15,000 distinct CDR3 sequences in the sample, approximately 27% were seen once. The sample comprised blood. Receptors were obtained from a human donor with a blood cancer. The conserved cysteine and the conserved F or W are not part of the CDR3 here. Some rows have no size entry. The others give once, few or many, or a class for an expanded clone.

CDR3: ASSLKVVGNTEAF
V: TRBV12-3/TRBV12-4
size: few
J: TRBJ1-1

CDR3: ASSLPGAINQPQH
V: TRBV5-5
size: many
J: TRBJ1-5

CDR3: ASRTGTGVKTQY
V: TRBV6-1
size: medium-sized
J: TRBJ2-5

CDR3: ASSSHRDRGVANEKLF
V: TRBV5-6
size: few
J: TRBJ1-4

CDR3: ASSNRDRGNWDEQF
V: TRBV12-3/TRBV12-4
size: NA
J: TRBJ2-1

CDR3: ASKMDRVFGYT
V: TRBV6-5
size: once
J: TRBJ1-2

CDR3: SEKAGGVYNEQF
V: TRBV29-1
size: medium-sized
J: TRBJ2-1

CDR3: ASGGGYSYNEQF
V: TRBV27
size: medium-sized
J: TRBJ2-1

CDR3: ASSYLQADTQY
V: TRBV6-2/TRBV6-3
size: medium-sized
J: TRBJ2-3

CDR3: SARSGGETYEQY
V: TRBV20-1
size: few
J: TRBJ2-7

CDR3: ASSPVEAFSGNTIY
V: TRBV4-1
size: once
J: TRBJ1-3

CDR3: ASSPTADSSSGYT
V: TRBV18
size: many
J: TRBJ1-2

CDR3: ASSLARVNTEAF
V: TRBV7-9
size: NA
J: TRBJ1-1

CDR3: ASRGWGRSRSFYEQY
V: TRBV6-5
size: medium-sized
J: TRBJ2-7

CDR3: SARSSGGGYNEQF
V: TRBV20-1
size: NA
J: TRBJ2-1

CDR3: SARDPRDVDAEAF
V: TRBV20-1
size: NA
J: TRBJ1-1

CDR3: ASSLGRTHTGELF
V: TRBV18
size: medium-sized
J: TRBJ2-2

CDR3: AKSTGTVHEQY
V: TRBV30
size: NA
J: TRBJ2-7

CDR3: ASSPPTGPFALY
V: TRBV27
size: medium-sized
J: TRBJ2-7

CDR3: ASRPDRPGAYNSPLH
V: TRBV27
size: NA
J: TRBJ1-6

CDR3: SAKGGGTQPQH
V: TRBV20-1
size: NA
J: TRBJ1-5

CDR3: ASSFLMGVIYNEQF
V: TRBV5-6
size: few
J: TRBJ2-1

CDR3: ASNPTSGWSWELF
V: TRBV11-2
size: few
J: TRBJ2-2

CDR3: ASSIFLAVDEQF
V: TRBV19
size: medium-sized
J: TRBJ2-1

CDR3: ASSGGLGGRVGAGELF
V: TRBV5-1
size: NA
J: TRBJ2-2

CDR3: ASRVTLNTEAF
V: TRBV6-1
size: NA
J: TRBJ1-1

CDR3: ASSLGDSPLH
V: TRBV5-6
size: medium-sized
J: TRBJ1-6

CDR3: ASSPGSYTEAF
V: TRBV6-5
size: few
J: TRBJ1-1

CDR3: ASADRANQPQH
V: TRBV6-1
size: medium-sized
J: TRBJ1-5

CDR3: AIPGAKAAQY
V: TRBV5-4
size: few
J: TRBJ2-5

CDR3: AWTVEGNSPLH
V: TRBV30
size: medium-sized
J: TRBJ1-6

CDR3: ATSRYNERGGGGGELF
V: TRBV15
size: medium-sized
J: TRBJ2-2

CDR3: ASSIRNTIY
V: TRBV19
size: medium-sized
J: TRBJ1-3

CDR3: ASSLGGGPYEQY
V: TRBV12-3/TRBV12-4
size: NA
J: TRBJ2-7

CDR3: ASRTGNPGGEKLF
V: TRBV27
size: NA
J: TRBJ1-4

CDR3: SARGDRTNYGYT
V: TRBV20-1
size: NA
J: TRBJ1-2

CDR3: ASSLGQGKGKLF
V: TRBV5-5
size: NA
J: TRBJ1-4

CDR3: ASSISGGTGELF
V: TRBV19
size: medium-sized
J: TRBJ2-2

CDR3: ASSRPDSYTEAF
V: TRBV27
size: few
J: TRBJ1-1

CDR3: ASSEALGGQETQY
V: TRBV6-1
size: medium-sized
J: TRBJ2-5

CDR3: ASSRGGGGYEQY
V: TRBV27
size: few
J: TRBJ2-7

CDR3: ATSNERQGPTQPQH
V: TRBV15
size: many
J: TRBJ1-5

CDR3: ATRVVGTNYGYT
V: TRBV6-5
size: medium-sized
J: TRBJ1-2

CDR3: ASSSPLLDEAF
V: TRBV5-6
size: NA
J: TRBJ1-1

CDR3: ASSAYSSEAF
V: TRBV19
size: few
J: TRBJ1-1

CDR3: ASSIHRETQY
V: TRBV12-3/TRBV12-4
size: many
J: TRBJ2-5

CDR3: ASSTHPTSNYGYT
V: TRBV19
size: medium-sized
J: TRBJ1-2

CDR3: ASRGHFRFSYNEQF
V: TRBV19
size: medium-sized
J: TRBJ2-1

CDR3: ATSDRGSGSDEQF
V: TRBV24-1
size: NA
J: TRBJ2-1

CDR3: ASSPTSPSSYEQY
V: TRBV5-1
size: NA
J: TRBJ2-7

CDR3: ASSPLGTLHNTQY
V: TRBV7-9
size: few
J: TRBJ2-3

CDR3: SARDLGQGMGYT
V: TRBV20-1
size: NA
J: TRBJ1-2

CDR3: ASSLYDGELF
V: TRBV5-5
size: medium-sized
J: TRBJ2-2

CDR3: SARDTVLEAF
V: TRBV20-1
size: few
J: TRBJ1-1

CDR3: ASRRTGDNYNEQF
V: TRBV6-5
size: NA
J: TRBJ2-1

CDR3: ASSFSLSTGRQPQH
V: TRBV7-9
size: few
J: TRBJ1-5

CDR3: ASSSDRGYGYT
V: TRBV6-2/TRBV6-3
size: many
J: TRBJ1-2